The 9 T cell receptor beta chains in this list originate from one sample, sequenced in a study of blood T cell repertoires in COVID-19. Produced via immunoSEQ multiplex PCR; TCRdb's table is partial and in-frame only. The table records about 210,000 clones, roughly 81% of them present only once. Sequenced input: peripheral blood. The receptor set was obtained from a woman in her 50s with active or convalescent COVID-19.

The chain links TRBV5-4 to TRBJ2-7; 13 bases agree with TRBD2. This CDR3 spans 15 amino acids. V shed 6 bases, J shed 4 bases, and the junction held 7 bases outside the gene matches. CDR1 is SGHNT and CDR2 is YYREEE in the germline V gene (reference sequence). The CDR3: CASTRPGLAGYEQYF. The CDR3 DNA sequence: TGTGCCAGCACCCGCCCGGGACTAGCGGGATACGAGCAGTACTTC.

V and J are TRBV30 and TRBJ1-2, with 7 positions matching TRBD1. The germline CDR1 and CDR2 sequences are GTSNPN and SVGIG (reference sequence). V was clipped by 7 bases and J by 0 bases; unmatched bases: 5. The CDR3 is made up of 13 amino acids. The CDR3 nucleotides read TGTGCCTCTCACAGGGGTACTAACTATGGCTACACCTTC. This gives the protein CASHRGTNYGYTF. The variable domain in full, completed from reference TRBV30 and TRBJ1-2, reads SQTIHQWPATLVQPVGSPLSLECTVEGTSNPNLYWYRQAAGRGLQLLFYSVGIGQISSEVPQNLSASRPQDRQFILSSKKLLLSDSGFYLCASHRGTNYGYTFGSGTRLTVV.

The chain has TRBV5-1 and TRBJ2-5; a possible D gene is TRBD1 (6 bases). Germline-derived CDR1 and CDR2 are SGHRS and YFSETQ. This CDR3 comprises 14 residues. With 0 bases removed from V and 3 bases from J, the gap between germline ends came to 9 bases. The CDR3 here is CASSLGPGEETQYF. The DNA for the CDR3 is TGCGCCAGCAGCTTGGGTCCAGGGGAAGAGACCCAGTACTTC.

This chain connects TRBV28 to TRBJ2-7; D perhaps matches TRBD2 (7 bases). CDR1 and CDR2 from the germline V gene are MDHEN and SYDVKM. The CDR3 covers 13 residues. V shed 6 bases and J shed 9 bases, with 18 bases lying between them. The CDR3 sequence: CASSPRGRGRQYV. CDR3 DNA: TGTGCCAGCAGCCCTCGGGGGAGGGGGAGGCAGTACGTC.

CDR3 nucleotide sequence: TGCAGCGCTATAACCGGGACAGCTACCAATCAGCCCCAGCATTTT. Translation: CSAITGTATNQPQHF. The J gene is TRBJ1-5, the V gene TRBV29-1; 7 positions agree with TRBD1. The CDR3 length is 15 residues. Germline V gene lookup returns CDR1 SQVTM and CDR2 ANQGSEA. Trimming cost V 7 bases and J 3 bases; bases outside gene matches: 12. Combining the CDR3 with reference TRBV29-1 and TRBJ1-5 gives the whole variable domain SAVISQKPSRDICQRGTSLTIQCQVDSQVTMMFWYRQQPGQSLTLIATANQGSEATYESGFVIDKFPISRPNLTFSTLTVSNMSPEDSSIYLCSAITGTATNQPQHFGDGTRLSIL.

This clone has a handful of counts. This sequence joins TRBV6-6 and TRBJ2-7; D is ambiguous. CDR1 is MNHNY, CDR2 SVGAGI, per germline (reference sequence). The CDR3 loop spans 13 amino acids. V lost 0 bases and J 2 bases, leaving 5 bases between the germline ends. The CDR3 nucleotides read TGTGCCAGCAGTTACTCGAGGACCTACGAGCAGTACGTC. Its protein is CASSYSRTYEQYV.

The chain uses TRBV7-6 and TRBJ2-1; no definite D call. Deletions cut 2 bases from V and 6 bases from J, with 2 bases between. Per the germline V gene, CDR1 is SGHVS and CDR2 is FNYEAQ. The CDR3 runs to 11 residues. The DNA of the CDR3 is TGTGCCAGCAGCTTACTCAATGAGCAGTTCTTC. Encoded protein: CASSLLNEQFF.

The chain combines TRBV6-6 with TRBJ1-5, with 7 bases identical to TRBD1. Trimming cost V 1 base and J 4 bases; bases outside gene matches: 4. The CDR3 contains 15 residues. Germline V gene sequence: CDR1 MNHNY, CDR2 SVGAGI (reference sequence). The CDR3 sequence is CASSYYGQDNQPQHF. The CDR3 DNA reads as TGTGCCAGCAGTTACTACGGACAGGATAATCAGCCCCAGCATTTT.

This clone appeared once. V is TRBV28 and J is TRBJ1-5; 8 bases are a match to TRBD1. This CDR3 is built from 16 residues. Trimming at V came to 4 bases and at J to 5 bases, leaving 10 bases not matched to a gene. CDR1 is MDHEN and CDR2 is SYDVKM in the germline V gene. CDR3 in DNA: TGTGCCAGCAGTTATGGTAACAGGGGGGTTGATCAGCCCCAGCATTTT. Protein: CASSYGNRGVDQPQHF.